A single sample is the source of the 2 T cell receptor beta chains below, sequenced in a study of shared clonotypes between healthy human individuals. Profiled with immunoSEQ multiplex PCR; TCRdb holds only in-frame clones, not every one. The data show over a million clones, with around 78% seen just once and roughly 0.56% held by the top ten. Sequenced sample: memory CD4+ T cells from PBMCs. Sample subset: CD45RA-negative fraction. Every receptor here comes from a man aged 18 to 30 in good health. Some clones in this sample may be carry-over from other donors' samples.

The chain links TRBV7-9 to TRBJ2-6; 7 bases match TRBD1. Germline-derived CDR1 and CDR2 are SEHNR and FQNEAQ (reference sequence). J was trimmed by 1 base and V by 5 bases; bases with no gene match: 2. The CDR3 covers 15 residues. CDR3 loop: CASSTTGSGANVLTF. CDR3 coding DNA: TGTGCCAGCAGCACGACAGGGTCTGGGGCCAACGTCCTGACTTTC. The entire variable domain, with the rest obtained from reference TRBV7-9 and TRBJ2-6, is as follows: DTGVSQNPRHKITKRGQNVTFRCDPISEHNRLYWYRQTLGQGPEFLTYFQNEAQLEKSRLLSDRFSAERPKGSFSTLEIQRTEQGDSAMYLCASSTTGSGANVLTFGAGSRLTVL.

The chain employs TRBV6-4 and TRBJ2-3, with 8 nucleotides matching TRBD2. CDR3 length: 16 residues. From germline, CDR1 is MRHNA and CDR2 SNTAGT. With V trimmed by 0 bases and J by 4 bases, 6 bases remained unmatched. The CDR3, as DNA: TGTGCCAGCAGTGACTCGGGACTAGGCTCGGCAGATACGCAGTATTTT. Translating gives CASSDSGLGSADTQYF.